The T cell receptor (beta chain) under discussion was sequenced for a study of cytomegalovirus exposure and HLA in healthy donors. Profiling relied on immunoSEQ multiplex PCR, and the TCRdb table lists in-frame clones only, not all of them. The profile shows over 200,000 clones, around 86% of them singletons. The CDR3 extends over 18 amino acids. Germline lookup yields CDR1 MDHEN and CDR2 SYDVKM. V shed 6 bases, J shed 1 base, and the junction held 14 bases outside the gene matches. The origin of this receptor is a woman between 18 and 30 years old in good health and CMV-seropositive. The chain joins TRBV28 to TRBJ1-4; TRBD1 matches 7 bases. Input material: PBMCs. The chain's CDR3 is CASSLLRGRLETNEKLFF. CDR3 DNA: TGTGCCAGCAGCCTTCTCAGGGGGAGGCTAGAAACTAATGAAAAACTGTTTTTT.